These T cell receptor beta chains were read from a single sample in a study of blood T cells in healthy people across ages. TCRdb re-called the 5' RACE reads through MiXCR, storing one row per CDR3 protein. This table has approximately 790,000 distinct CDR3 sequences, roughly 60% appearing once. The source material was blood. The receptors were gathered from a man aged 25-45 years in good health. Each CDR3 is given with its conserved first and last residue. D genes are given only for firm matches. Clone size is stated in some rows and not others, as once, few, many or a class when expanded.

D gene	clone size	J gene	V gene	CDR3 protein	CDR3 DNA
NA	NA	TRBJ2-7	TRBV20-1	CSARDPSRPNYEQYF	TGCAGTGCGAGAGACCCCTCGCGTCCAAACTACGAGCAGTACTTC
NA	NA	TRBJ1-4	TRBV2	CASSEKEKLFF	TGTGCCAGCAGTGAGAAGGAAAAACTGTTTTTT
NA	NA	TRBJ2-1	TRBV7-9	CASSLGPGRAYNEQFF	TGTGCCAGCAGCTTAGGGCCCGGCAGGGCCTACAATGAGCAGTTCTTC
TRBD2	NA	TRBJ2-1	TRBV11-2	CASSPGTSGLGDEQFF	TGTGCCAGCAGCCCAGGGACTAGCGGGTTAGGGGATGAGCAGTTCTTC
TRBD2	NA	TRBJ2-1	TRBV7-8	CASSLASTSGDSYNEQFF	TGTGCCAGCAGCTTAGCCTCAACTAGCGGGGACTCCTACAATGAGCAGTTCTTC
NA	NA	TRBJ2-3	TRBV15	CATSSGGTADTQYF	TGTGCCACCAGTTCGGGCGGGACGGCAGATACGCAGTATTTT
TRBD2	NA	TRBJ2-1	TRBV2	CASSEAKDSGLAGKSSYNEQFF	TGTGCCAGCAGTGAAGCGAAAGATTCGGGACTAGCGGGCAAGAGCTCCTACAATGAGCAGTTCTTC
TRBD2	NA	TRBJ2-7	TRBV28	CASRPSAGHEQYF	TGTGCCAGCAGGCCTTCAGCGGGGCACGAGCAGTACTTC
NA	NA	TRBJ2-5	TRBV20-1	CSARSATRGGETQYF	TGCAGTGCTAGATCAGCCACCCGAGGGGGGGAGACCCAGTACTTC
NA	once	TRBJ2-5	TRBV27	CASKWGSSGETQYF	TGTGCCAGCAAGTGGGGCTCCTCCGGAGAGACCCAGTACTTC
NA	NA	TRBJ2-5	TRBV12-3/TRBV12-4	CASSLLEGGETQYF	TGTGCCAGCAGTTTACTCGAGGGTGGGGAGACCCAGTACTTC
NA	NA	TRBJ1-2	TRBV7-2	CASSPDTQYGYTF	TGTGCCAGCAGCCCTGACACGCAGTATGGCTACACCTTC
NA	NA	TRBJ2-3	TRBV5-1	CASVGITDTQYF	TGCGCCAGCGTGGGGATCACAGATACGCAGTATTTT
NA	once	TRBJ1-2	TRBV12-3/TRBV12-4	CASSVGIPPDGYTF	TGTGCCAGCAGTGTAGGTATTCCCCCCGATGGCTACACCTTC
NA	once	TRBJ2-1	TRBV20-1	CSASQLLGGNEQFF	TGCAGTGCTAGTCAGCTCCTTGGAGGAAATGAGCAGTTCTTC
TRBD1	NA	TRBJ1-2	TRBV12-3/TRBV12-4	CASREQGRNYGYTF	TGTGCCAGCAGGGAACAGGGGAGAAACTATGGCTACACCTTC
TRBD1	NA	TRBJ1-5	TRBV7-2	CASSQGQAEQPQHF	TGTGCCAGCAGCCAAGGACAGGCGGAGCAGCCCCAGCATTTT
TRBD2	NA	TRBJ2-1	TRBV5-1	CASSLGSGVYYNEQFF	TGCGCCAGCAGCTTGGGAAGCGGGGTTTACTACAATGAGCAGTTCTTC
TRBD2	NA	TRBJ2-1	TRBV7-2	CASSLETGLAEKHTAFF	TGTGCCAGCAGCTTAGAAACAGGACTAGCGGAAAAACATACAGCGTTCTTC